These 10 T cell receptor beta chains share one sample of origin, sequenced in a study of cytomegalovirus exposure and HLA in healthy donors listed by TCRdb under 2017. Libraries were constructed by the immunoSEQ multiplex PCR assay. A mixture of 60 forward primers for TCR Vbeta segments and 13 reverse primers for TCR Jbeta segments was used in the multiplex PCR. Entries here come from immuneACCESS through TCRdb and include only in-frame sequences with V and J called. Some clones fail to appear in such tables; in the studies checked, an unresolved V gene covers under half of the shortfall, and the cause of the remainder is unknown. The sample profile shows 200,000 or so clones; 70% to 80% of them were found once. The top ten clonotypes cover about 0.36% of the sample. Sequencing was done on a sample of PBMCs. The receptor source for this set is a male donor in good health and CMV-seropositive.

The chain combines TRBV9 with TRBJ1-2; no clear D gene. Trimming took 4 bases from V and 0 from J, leaving 7 bases between them. CDR1 and CDR2 from the germline V gene are SGDLS and YYNGEE. The CDR3 is 13 amino acids. The CDR3 loop reads CASSLSANYGYTF. For the CDR3, the DNA is TGTGCCAGCAGCCTCAGCGCTAACTATGGCTACACCTTC.

The chain employs TRBV7-6 and TRBJ1-1; D may be TRBD1 (6 bases). CDR3 length: 14 amino acids. CDR1 and CDR2 (germline): SGHVS, FNYEAQ. V dropped 5 bases and J dropped 6 bases, with 16 bases sitting between them. CDR3 DNA: TGTGCCAGCAGCGTCAGGGGATCGGGCGCTGAAGCTTTCTTT. Amino acid sequence: CASSVRGSGAEAFF.

The V and J genes are TRBV7-2 and TRBJ2-5, with 8 positions matching TRBD2. The CDR3 has 16 amino acids. Germline CDR1 reads SGHTA; CDR2 reads FQGNSA. With V trimmed by 3 bases and J by 4 bases, 10 bases remained unmatched. DNA of the CDR3: TGTGCCAGCAGCTTTTTCAGCGGGGGCCGTCGAGAGACCCAGTACTTC. Its translation: CASSFFSGGRRETQYF. Combining the CDR3 with reference TRBV7-2 and TRBJ2-5 gives the whole variable domain GAGVSQSPSNKVTEKGKDVELRCDPISGHTALYWYRQSLGQGLEFLIYFQGNSAPDKSGLPSDRFSAERTGGSVSTLTIQRTQQEDSAVYLCASSFFSGGRRETQYFGPGTRLLVL.

The chain uses TRBV18 and TRBJ1-4, with D perhaps TRBD1 (6 bases). V was clipped by 6 bases and J by 5 bases, with 13 bases between them. The CDR3 covers 14 residues. In germline, CDR1 is KGHSH, CDR2 LQKENI. The CDR3 DNA follows: TGTGCCAGCTCTCAAGGGGGGGCCAATGAAAAACTGTTTTTT. Residues: CASSQGGANEKLFF. The variable domain in full, completed from reference TRBV18 and TRBJ1-4, reads NAGVMQNPRHLVRRRGQEARLRCSPMKGHSHVYWYRQLPEEGLKFMVYLQKENIIDESGMPKERFSAEFPKEGPSILRIQQVVRGDSAAYFCASSQGGANEKLFFGSGTQLSVL.

The rearrangement joins TRBV7-9 to TRBJ2-5; TRBD2 matches at 9 bases. This CDR3 comprises 18 residues. The V gene end was trimmed by 5 bases and the J gene end by 5 bases; junction bases not matched to a gene: 18. Germline V gene lookup returns CDR1 SEHNR and CDR2 FQNEAQ (reference sequence). The CDR3 region is CASSGRMVAGATGETQYF. The CDR3 DNA follows: TGTGCCAGCAGCGGGCGTATGGTAGCGGGAGCCACGGGGGAGACCCAGTACTTC.

This chain connects TRBV4-1 to TRBJ2-7; 7 positions agree with TRBD1. The CDR3 has 15 residues. Trimming cost V 3 bases and J 4 bases; bases outside gene matches: 9. The germline V gene has CDR1 MGHRA and CDR2 YSYEKL. CDR3 amino acids: CASSHPGQRVYEQYF. CDR3 bases: TGCGCCAGCAGCCATCCGGGACAGAGGGTTTACGAGCAGTACTTC.

This clone was seen a handful of times. The J gene is TRBJ2-3, the V gene TRBV19; TRBD2 might be the D (6 bases). Trimming shortened V by 1 base and J by 6 bases, and 8 bases separated the two germline ends. The CDR3 has 13 amino acids. The germline gives CDR1 LNHDA, CDR2 SQIVND (reference sequence). The CDR3 nucleotides are TGTGCCAGTAGTATAGGCGGGGTTGATACGCAGTATTTT. Protein: CASSIGGVDTQYF.

This sequence joins TRBV19 and TRBJ2-2; D is possibly TRBD1 (6 bases). The CDR3 runs to 15 residues. The ends were cut back, 10 bases at V and 2 bases at J, with 17 bases in the middle. CDR1 and CDR2 from the germline V gene are LNHDA and SQIVND (reference sequence). CDR3 bases: TGTGCCACCCATGAGGGGGTGGCAAACACCGGGGAGCTGTTTTTT. This encodes CATHEGVANTGELFF.

The sample holds one count of this clone. The genes are TRBV5-1 and TRBJ2-5, with 9 bases lining up with TRBD2. The J call is uncertain, as TRBJ2-7 better fits the DNA end. From germline, CDR1 is SGHRS and CDR2 YFSETQ. The CDR3 spans 16 residues. CDR3 DNA sequence: TGCGCCAGCAGCTGGACGTTAGCGGGAGAAGGTTACGAGCAGTACTTC. Its protein is CASSWTLAGEGYEQYF.

This sequence joins TRBV28 and TRBJ2-6; TRBD1 is a possible D gene (5 bases). The V and J ends lost 5 bases and 3 bases respectively, with 14 bases between them. This CDR3 has 16 amino acids. The germline V gene encodes CDR1 MDHEN and CDR2 SYDVKM. The CDR3 here is CASSPLVGDGANVLTF. CDR3 bases: TGTGCCAGCAGTCCCCTTGTAGGGGATGGGGCCAACGTCCTGACTTTC.